This T cell receptor beta chain is drawn from a study of blood T cells in healthy people across ages. V lost 5 bases and J lost 7; bases outside the gene matches: 5. The CDR3 is made up of 12 amino acids. CDR1 and CDR2 from the germline V gene are SGHTA and FQGTGA. Primers used in a second PCR of roughly 7 to 12 cycles were a sample-barcoded 5' primer and a J-beta primer mix. TCRdb re-analysed the 5' RACE reads in MiXCR, keeping a single row per CDR3 protein. Of more than 800,000 distinct CDR3 sequences detected, around 28% appear once; the ten largest clones hold roughly 17%. The chain combines TRBV7-3 with TRBJ2-7; 7 nucleotides match TRBD1. The specimen was blood. The sequence was obtained from a woman aged 80 or over in good health. The CDR3 bases are TGTGCCAGCAGCGGCAGGGGGTCAGAGCAGTACTTC. Translated: CASSGRGSEQYF.